This is a list of T cell receptor beta chains from one sample in a study of T cells in Graves' hyperthyroidism and ophthalmopathy. TCRdb ran MiXCR on the multiplex PCR reads and lists one entry per CDR3 protein. The table records around 540,000 distinct CDR3 sequences, 46% of them present only once. The sample taken for sequencing was peripheral blood or thyroid tissue (not recorded which). These receptor sequences come from a woman between 18 and 30 years old with Graves' hyperthyroidism. Both conserved end residues are part of each CDR3. Fields, in order: clone size, V gene, D gene, J gene, CDR3 protein, CDR3 DNA. D genes are given only for firm matches. Size is stated for part of the rows, as once, few or many counts, or as a class when the clone is expanded.

clone_size: many; v_call: TRBV20-1; d_call: .; j_call: TRBJ1-5; cdr3_aa: CSAQGVGQPQHF; cdr3_nt: TGCAGTGCCCAGGGTGTGGGTCAGCCCCAGCATTTT
clone_size: many; v_call: TRBV25-1; d_call: TRBD1; j_call: TRBJ1-1; cdr3_aa: CASRATGTGETEAFF; cdr3_nt: TGTGCCAGCAGGGCAACCGGGACAGGGGAGACTGAAGCTTTCTTT
clone_size: many; v_call: TRBV6-5; d_call: .; j_call: TRBJ1-1; cdr3_aa: CASSYGPNTEAFF; cdr3_nt: TGTGCCAGCAGCTACGGACCGAACACTGAAGCTTTCTTT
clone_size: few; v_call: TRBV7-2; d_call: .; j_call: TRBJ1-2; cdr3_aa: CASSQAGAQNYGYTF; cdr3_nt: TGTGCCAGCAGCCAAGCAGGGGCGCAGAACTATGGCTACACCTTC
clone_size: .; v_call: TRBV20-1; d_call: .; j_call: TRBJ2-2; cdr3_aa: CSARSGGNTGELFF; cdr3_nt: TGCAGTGCTAGATCCGGGGGGAACACCGGGGAGCTGTTTTTT
clone_size: once; v_call: TRBV29-1; d_call: TRBD1; j_call: TRBJ1-2; cdr3_aa: CSVTGGRANGYTF; cdr3_nt: TGCAGCGTTACAGGGGGCAGGGCGAACGGCTACACCTTC
clone_size: few; v_call: TRBV10-3; d_call: .; j_call: TRBJ2-7; cdr3_aa: CASSYSGTYPYEQYF; cdr3_nt: TGTGCCAGCAGTTACTCCGGGACGTATCCCTACGAGCAGTACTTC
clone_size: many; v_call: TRBV29-1; d_call: TRBD2; j_call: TRBJ2-5; cdr3_aa: CSIPTSGSQETQYF; cdr3_nt: TGCAGCATCCCGACTAGCGGGAGCCAAGAGACCCAGTACTTC
clone_size: .; v_call: TRBV6-2/TRBV6-3; d_call: .; j_call: TRBJ1-2; cdr3_aa: CASSYSTLDGSYGYTF; cdr3_nt: TGTGCCAGCAGTTACTCGACCCTCGACGGATCCTATGGCTACACCTTC
clone_size: .; v_call: TRBV29-1; d_call: .; j_call: TRBJ2-3; cdr3_aa: CSAGETDTQYF; cdr3_nt: TGCAGCGCCGGGGAAACAGATACGCAGTATTTT
clone_size: .; v_call: TRBV7-9; d_call: .; j_call: TRBJ1-6; cdr3_aa: CASSSTSGSPLHF; cdr3_nt: TGTGCCAGCAGCTCGACTAGCGGTTCACCCCTCCACTTT
clone_size: few; v_call: TRBV20-1; d_call: TRBD1; j_call: TRBJ1-4; cdr3_aa: CSVGTANEKLFF; cdr3_nt: TGCAGTGTCGGGACAGCTAATGAAAAACTGTTTTTT
clone_size: .; v_call: TRBV24-1; d_call: TRBD2; j_call: TRBJ2-5; cdr3_aa: CATSDAGDAGEASQYF; cdr3_nt: TGTGCCACCAGTGATGCGGGCGACGCGGGAGAGGCGTCCCAGTACTTC
clone_size: few; v_call: TRBV19; d_call: .; j_call: TRBJ1-2; cdr3_aa: CASTFDRKVAGYTF; cdr3_nt: TGTGCCAGTACATTTGACAGGAAGGTTGCTGGCTACACCTTC
clone_size: many; v_call: TRBV19; d_call: .; j_call: TRBJ1-6; cdr3_aa: CASSILGDGPLHF; cdr3_nt: TGTGCCAGTAGTATTCTGGGGGACGGCCCCCTCCACTTT
clone_size: few; v_call: TRBV19; d_call: .; j_call: TRBJ1-1; cdr3_aa: CASSIGGVVTEAFF; cdr3_nt: TGTGCCAGTAGTATAGGGGGTGTAGTCACTGAAGCTTTCTTT
clone_size: .; v_call: TRBV25-1; d_call: .; j_call: TRBJ1-6; cdr3_aa: CASVDEGGNSPLHF; cdr3_nt: TGTGCCAGCGTTGACGAGGGAGGTAATTCACCCCTCCACTTT
clone_size: .; v_call: TRBV12-3/TRBV12-4; d_call: .; j_call: TRBJ1-5; cdr3_aa: CASSEGNGPQHF; cdr3_nt: TGTGCCAGCAGTGAAGGGAACGGGCCCCAGCATTTT
clone_size: .; v_call: TRBV25-1; d_call: TRBD1; j_call: TRBJ1-2; cdr3_aa: CASFDRGLGGYTF; cdr3_nt: TGTGCCAGTTTCGACAGGGGACTAGGTGGCTACACCTTC
clone_size: .; v_call: TRBV28; d_call: .; j_call: TRBJ2-7; cdr3_aa: CASRDPGPTYEQYF; cdr3_nt: TGTGCCAGCAGGGATCCGGGACCCACCTACGAGCAGTACTTC
clone_size: few; v_call: TRBV7-2; d_call: TRBD1; j_call: TRBJ2-2; cdr3_aa: CATSDFGDSKTGELFF; cdr3_nt: TGTGCCACCAGTGATTTCGGGGACAGCAAAACCGGGGAGCTGTTTTTT
clone_size: many; v_call: TRBV7-9; d_call: .; j_call: TRBJ2-7; cdr3_aa: CASSLGGSGYEQYF; cdr3_nt: TGTGCCAGCAGCTTAGGGGGCAGCGGCTACGAGCAGTACTTC
clone_size: .; v_call: TRBV29-1; d_call: TRBD1; j_call: TRBJ2-7; cdr3_aa: CSVTSPGTATYEQYF; cdr3_nt: TGCAGCGTTACCTCCCCCGGGACAGCGACCTACGAGCAGTACTTC
clone_size: .; v_call: TRBV5-1; d_call: .; j_call: TRBJ2-7; cdr3_aa: CASSSDRWEQYF; cdr3_nt: TGCGCCAGCAGCTCGGATCGGTGGGAGCAGTACTTC
clone_size: .; v_call: TRBV25-1; d_call: .; j_call: TRBJ1-2; cdr3_aa: CASSFGQPMGYGYTF; cdr3_nt: TGTGCCAGCAGCTTTGGACAACCGATGGGCTATGGCTACACCTTC
clone_size: few; v_call: TRBV7-2; d_call: .; j_call: TRBJ1-2; cdr3_aa: CASSLDPSPEIGYTF; cdr3_nt: TGTGCCAGCAGCTTAGATCCCTCGCCTGAGATTGGCTACACCTTC